Listed below are T cell receptor beta chains from one sample, sequenced in a study of blood T cell repertoires in COVID-19. Sequenced by immunoSEQ multiplex PCR; TCRdb stores in-frame clones only, minus some. The profile shows about 70,000 clones, around 83% of them singletons. The sequencing input was peripheral blood. These TCRs come from a man aged 30 to 39 with COVID-19, enrolled during active disease. Both conserved end residues are part of each CDR3. Fields, in order: V gene, D gene, J gene, clone size, CDR3 protein, CDR3 DNA. A D gene is named only where the DNA matches it firmly. A clone size is listed for some rows: how often the clone was seen (once, few, many), or a class if it is expanded.

>TRBV4-2|.|TRBJ2-4|.
CASSRRGWENIQYF
TGTGCCAGCAGCCGACGAGGATGGGAAAACATTCAGTACTTC
>TRBV7-9|TRBD1|TRBJ2-5|.
CASSPGQGLKTQYF
TGTGCCAGCAGCCCAGGACAGGGGTTAAAGACCCAGTACTTC
>TRBV7-2|.|TRBJ1-3|.
CASSLGRGNTIYF
TGTGCCAGCAGCCTAGGCAGGGGAAACACCATATATTTT
>TRBV2|.|TRBJ2-2|.
CASSEREIHFSGELFF
TGTGCCAGCAGTGAAAGGGAGATCCACTTCTCCGGGGAGCTGTTTTTT
>TRBV6-5|.|TRBJ1-6|.
CASSPENSYSPLHF
TGTGCCAGCAGTCCCGAGAACTCCTATTCACCCCTCCACTTT
>TRBV9|.|TRBJ2-2|few
CASSVGMESGGELFF
TGTGCCAGCAGCGTTGGAATGGAATCAGGCGGGGAGCTGTTTTTT
>TRBV30|TRBD1|TRBJ2-7|.
CAWSAAGTGIDEQYF
TGTGCCTGGAGTGCAGCAGGGACAGGGATCGACGAGCAGTACTTC
>TRBV2|TRBD1|TRBJ2-5|.
CASSESRGREETQYF
TGTGCCAGCAGTGAAAGCAGGGGGCGAGAAGAGACCCAGTACTTC
>TRBV19|TRBD2|TRBJ2-5|.
CASSIGSSGFGETQYF
TGTGCCAGTAGTATAGGTTCTAGCGGGTTTGGGGAGACCCAGTACTTC
>TRBV30|.|TRBJ1-5|.
CAWSVDGLSNQPQHF
TGTGCCTGGAGCGTAGACGGACTCAGCAATCAGCCCCAGCATTTT
>TRBV11-2|TRBD2|TRBJ2-3|.
CASSLTSDTQYF
TGTGCCAGCAGCTTGACTAGCGATACGCAGTATTTT
>TRBV15|.|TRBJ1-2|.
CATSTRQALYGYTF
TGTGCCACCAGCACCCGACAGGCTCTCTATGGCTACACCTTC
>TRBV30|.|TRBJ2-7|.
CAWSRPREQYF
TGTGCCTGGAGTAGACCTAGGGAGCAGTACTTC